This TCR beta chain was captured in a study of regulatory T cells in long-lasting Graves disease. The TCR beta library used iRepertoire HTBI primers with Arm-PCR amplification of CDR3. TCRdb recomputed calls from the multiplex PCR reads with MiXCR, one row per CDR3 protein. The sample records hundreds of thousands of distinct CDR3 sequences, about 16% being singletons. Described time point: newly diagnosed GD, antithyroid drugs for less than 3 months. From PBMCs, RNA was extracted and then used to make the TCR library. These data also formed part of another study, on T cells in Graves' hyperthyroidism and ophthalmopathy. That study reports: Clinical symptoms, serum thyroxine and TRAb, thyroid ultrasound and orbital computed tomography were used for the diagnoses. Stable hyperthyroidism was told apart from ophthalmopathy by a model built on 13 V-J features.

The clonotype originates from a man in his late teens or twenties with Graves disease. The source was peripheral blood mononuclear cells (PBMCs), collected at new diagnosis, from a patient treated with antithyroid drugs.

CDR3 residues: CASSQDTGTSGRISVSGTQYF. The DNA of the CDR3 is TGTGCCAGCAGCCAAGATACAGGGACTAGCGGGAGAATTTCGGTATCGGGGACCCAGTACTTC. V gene TRBV4-2 combines with J gene TRBJ2-5; 14 bases fit TRBD2. Germline V CDR1 and CDR2: LGHNA, YNFKEQ. CDR3 length: 21 residues. J was trimmed by 7 bases and V by 0 bases; bases with no gene match: 19.